Detailed here is one T cell receptor (beta chain). Trimming removed 5 bases at V and 4 bases at J, with 9 bases between. The CDR3 loop spans 13 amino acids. CDR1 and CDR2 (germline): SEHNR, FQNEAQ (reference sequence). This sample is part of a study of blood T cell repertoires in COVID-19. In the study overall: Acute-phase and convalescent COVID-19 samples originated in the United States, Italy and Spain. T cells, B-cell-depleted T cells, or PBMCs provided the cDNA or gDNA that served as material.

Authors' methods: Nucleated cell counts were estimated from reference gene primer amplification. Some clones are missing from TCRdb's copy, which holds only in-frame ones; the method was immunoSEQ multiplex PCR. The V and J calls and the clone size are those of that table, but D and trimming were determined from the DNA. The sample yields roughly 50,000 clones, roughly 90% seen once. The sequence was obtained from a human donor in a cohort sampled during active COVID-19. What was sequenced was peripheral blood. The chain couples TRBV7-9 to TRBJ1-3; a weak D match, TRBD1 (6 bases). For the CDR3, the DNA is TGTGCCAGCAGCGTCGGACAGGGAAACACCATATATTTT. Its translation is CASSVGQGNTIYF.